These 14 T cell receptor beta chains were all obtained from the same sample, sequenced in a study of cytomegalovirus exposure and HLA in healthy donors. PCR amplification relied on 60 Vbeta primers (plus 13 Jbeta primers). The table came from immunoSEQ multiplex PCR; TCRdb's copy has only in-frame clones and leaves some out. The sample lists about 90,000 clones; 67% were seen once. Specimen: PBMCs. These receptors originate from a man aged 30-40 years in good health and CMV-seronegative.

The chain combines TRBV19 with TRBJ2-7; 7 nucleotides line up with TRBD2. V was pared by 8 bases and J by 2 bases, with 12 bases of the junction left unmatched. This CDR3 comprises 15 residues. Germline V gene sequence: CDR1 LNHDA, CDR2 SQIVND (reference sequence). The CDR3 region is CASEGLWRGTYEQYF. Written as DNA, the CDR3 is TGTGCCAGTGAGGGACTTTGGCGGGGGACCTACGAGCAGTACTTC.

The chain links TRBV10-3 to TRBJ1-2; D might be TRBD1 (5 bases). Trimming left V 6 bases short and J 4 bases short, with 12 bases between. This CDR3 contains 13 residues. Germline loops: CDR1 ENHRY, CDR2 SYGVKD. CDR3 sequence: CAISPTGVYGYTF. The CDR3 region has the DNA TGTGCCATCAGCCCGACGGGGGTCTATGGCTACACCTTC.

This chain connects TRBV5-1 to TRBJ1-1; D remains ambiguous. Germline V CDR1 and CDR2: SGHRS, YFSETQ. V was pared by 1 base and J by 3 bases, with 7 bases between. The CDR3 covers 13 residues. For the CDR3, the DNA is TGCGCCAGCAGCTTGATCCAGGACACTGAAGCTTTCTTT. Translated: CASSLIQDTEAFF.

The chain couples TRBV13 to TRBJ1-1, with TRBD1 as a possible D gene (6 bases). The ends were cut back, 5 bases at V and 3 bases at J, with 13 bases in the middle. The germline gives CDR1 PRHDT, CDR2 FYEKMQ (reference sequence). The CDR3 loop spans 14 amino acids. As DNA, the CDR3 is TGTGCCAGCAGCCCCAGGACAGTGTACACTGAAGCTTTCTTT. It yields the protein CASSPRTVYTEAFF. Together with reference TRBV13 and TRBJ1-1, the CDR3 gives the full variable domain: AAGVIQSPRHLIKEKRETATLKCYPIPRHDTVYWYQQGPGQDPQFLISFYEKMQSDKGSIPDRFSAQQFSDYHSELNMSSLELGDSALYFCASSPRTVYTEAFFGQGTRLTVV.

This clone has only a few counts. The chain recombines TRBV6-5 with TRBJ1-1, with a possible D match to TRBD1 (6 bases). The CDR3 is 13 residues long. The germline gives CDR1 MNHEY, CDR2 SVGAGI. Trimming took 6 bases from V and 7 from J, leaving 15 bases between them. CDR3 in DNA: TGTGCCAGCAGCCGTGGACAGAGCGGTGAAGCTTTCTTT. This sequence encodes CASSRGQSGEAFF.

This clone was seen more than once but under ten times. The chain links TRBV7-9 to TRBJ1-5; TRBD1 might be the D (6 bases). V lost 5 bases and J lost 0, with 20 bases in between. From germline, CDR1 is SEHNR and CDR2 FQNEAQ (reference sequence). The CDR3 spans 18 residues. Here the CDR3 reads CASSQSSGTPYSNQPQHF. DNA of the CDR3: TGTGCCAGCAGCCAATCCTCCGGGACACCATATAGCAATCAGCCCCAGCATTTT.

The chain has TRBV2 and TRBJ2-7; D is uncertain. V was cut by 5 bases and J by 5 bases, with 10 bases left in between. Germline V gene sequence: CDR1 SNHLY, CDR2 FYNNEI. This CDR3 has 12 residues. In nucleotides, the CDR3 is TGTGCCAGCAGTCAACCTATCAACGAGCAGTACTTC. Amino acids: CASSQPINEQYF. The variable domain in full, completed from reference TRBV2 and TRBJ2-7, reads EPEVTQTPSHQVTQMGQEVILRCVPISNHLYFYWYRQILGQKVEFLVSFYNNEISEKSEIFDDQFSVERPDGSNFTLKIRSTKLEDSAMYFCASSQPINEQYFGPGTRLTVT.

This clone was counted only a few times. The chain carries TRBV7-2 and TRBJ1-6; 7 bases are shared with TRBD1. CDR3 length: 15 residues. The germline V gene encodes CDR1 SGHTA and CDR2 FQGNSA. Trimming took 5 bases from V and 7 from J; bases not matched to a gene: 8. The CDR3 sequence is CASSPRQGKNSPLHF. CDR3 coding DNA: TGTGCCAGCAGCCCACGACAGGGAAAGAATTCACCCCTCCACTTT.

The V and J genes are TRBV6-5 and TRBJ1-2, with D possibly being TRBD1 (5 bases). This CDR3 has 15 residues. Germline CDR1 MNHEY, CDR2 SVGAGI. V was shortened by 7 bases and J by 5 bases, with 20 bases between the two germline ends. Here the CDR3 reads CASTLRSDKGYGYTF. The CDR3 nucleotides read TGTGCCAGCACCCTAAGGTCGGACAAGGGGTATGGCTACACCTTC.

This clone was seen only a few times. The chain joins TRBV7-2 to TRBJ1-5, with D perhaps matching TRBD1 (6 bases). Germline V gene lookup returns CDR1 SGHTA and CDR2 FQGNSA. This CDR3 comprises 12 residues. The ends were cut back, 5 bases at V and 9 bases at J, with 11 bases in the middle. In DNA form, the CDR3 reads TGTGCCAGCAGCCTGCAGGGGAGGCCCCAGCATTTT. Its protein is CASSLQGRPQHF.

This clone was observed a single time. The chain uses TRBV18 and TRBJ1-5; D is undetermined. The germline V and J ends were trimmed by 4 bases and 3 bases, with 7 bases remaining between them. CDR1 and CDR2 from the germline V gene are KGHSH and LQKENI. The CDR3 contains 13 residues. The CDR3 is CASSRLTNQPQHF. The CDR3 DNA follows: TGTGCCAGCTCACGACTGACCAATCAGCCCCAGCATTTT.

V usage is TRBV30 and J usage is TRBJ2-3, with 12 positions matching TRBD2. Germline CDR1 and CDR2: GTSNPN and SVGIG (reference sequence). The CDR3 covers 16 residues. Unmatched junction bases numbered 9, after V lost 2 bases and J lost 6 bases. The CDR3 DNA reads TGTGCCTGGAGTCAAGGACTAGCGGGAACGGTGGATACGCAGTATTTT. This gives the protein CAWSQGLAGTVDTQYF.

The rearrangement links TRBV6-5 to TRBJ1-1, with 7 bases matching TRBD1. Germline V gene lookup returns CDR1 MNHEY and CDR2 SVGAGI. The CDR3 sequence is 15 residues long. V dropped 6 bases and J dropped 2; count of bases not matched to a gene: 9. CDR3 bases: TGTGCCAGCAGGGCCACAGGGGCCTCAAACACTGAAGCTTTCTTT. Translated: CASRATGASNTEAFF.

This clone turned up a few times. V gene TRBV29-1 combines with J gene TRBJ2-1; 11 bases are a match to TRBD2. The germline CDR1 and CDR2 sequences are SQVTM and ANQGSEA. The CDR3 consists of 14 residues. The J segment lost 6 bases and the V segment lost 5 bases, leaving 6 bases of the junction unmatched. CDR3 region: CSVRMGLAANEQFF. The CDR3, as DNA: TGCAGCGTTCGAATGGGACTAGCGGCCAATGAGCAGTTCTTC.